This T cell receptor beta chain was sequenced in a study of CDR3 diversity in severe acne. This clonotype was seen a few times. TCRdb fed the PCR reads into MiXCR, producing one record per CDR3 protein. The sample comprises 79,000 or so distinct CDR3 sequences, about 49% of which are singletons, and 9.5% to 13% rests with the top ten. Looked up from germline, CDR1 is SGDLS and CDR2 is YYNGEE. CDR3 length: 16 residues. V shed 4 bases, J shed 5 bases, and the junction held 14 bases outside the gene matches. This TCR came from a male donor with severe acne vulgaris. V usage is TRBV9 and J usage is TRBJ2-5, with 7 bases aligning to TRBD1. Sequencing was performed on blood. As DNA, the CDR3 is TGTGCCAGCAGCTTAGGTCGGCAGGGGGTAGGGGAGACCCAGTACTTC. It codes for CASSLGRQGVGETQYF.